A single TCR beta chain is shown here with its context. Its antigen is unknown. These data come from a study of long-term antiretroviral therapy in people with HIV. Overall study results and limits: Clonal expansions arising prior to ART prevailed in the repertoire at every time point.

The CDR3 has 17 residues. Germline values: CDR1 SGHDT, CDR2 YYEEEE. With 2 bases removed from V and 0 bases from J, the gap between germline ends came to 17 bases. Investigators performed immunoSEQ version v3.0 at survey level. Some clones are missing from TCRdb's copy, which holds only in-frame ones; the method was immunoSEQ multiplex PCR. The data show 17,000 or so clones, with 85% to 90% seen just once and approximately 9.6% held by the top ten. Sequences were derived from unsorted PBMCs, sampled 4.2 years after starting antiretroviral therapy. The receptor's source is a man aged 45-65 years with HIV. V and J are TRBV5-6 and TRBJ1-1, with D hard to call. CDR3 in DNA: TGTGCCAGCAGCTTCCCCCAACCCGGCACCTTGAACACTGAAGCTTTCTTT. Translation gives CASSFPQPGTLNTEAFF.